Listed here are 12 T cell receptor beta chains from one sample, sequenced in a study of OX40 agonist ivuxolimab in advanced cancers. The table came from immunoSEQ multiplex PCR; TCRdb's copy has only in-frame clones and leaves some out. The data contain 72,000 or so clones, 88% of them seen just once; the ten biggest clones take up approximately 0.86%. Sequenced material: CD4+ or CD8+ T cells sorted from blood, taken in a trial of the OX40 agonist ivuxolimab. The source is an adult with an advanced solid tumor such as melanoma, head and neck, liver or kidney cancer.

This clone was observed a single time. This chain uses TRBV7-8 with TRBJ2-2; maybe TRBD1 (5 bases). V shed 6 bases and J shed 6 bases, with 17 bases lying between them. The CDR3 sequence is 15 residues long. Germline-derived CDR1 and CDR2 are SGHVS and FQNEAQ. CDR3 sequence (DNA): TGTGCCAGCAGTTACGACAGTGCCTTCTCCGGGGAGCTGTTTTTT. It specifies CASSYDSAFSGELFF.

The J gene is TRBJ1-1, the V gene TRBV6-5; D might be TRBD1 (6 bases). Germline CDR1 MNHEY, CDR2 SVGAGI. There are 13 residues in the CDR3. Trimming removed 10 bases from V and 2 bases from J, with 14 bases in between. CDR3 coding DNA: TGTGCCACCAGAGAACAGGGCAACACTGAAGCTTTCTTT. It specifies CATREQGNTEAFF.

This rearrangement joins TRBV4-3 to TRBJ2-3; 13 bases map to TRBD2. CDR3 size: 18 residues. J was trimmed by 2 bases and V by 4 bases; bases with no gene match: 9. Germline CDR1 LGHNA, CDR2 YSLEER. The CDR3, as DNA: TGCGCCAGCAGCCGTAGAGAGGGACTAGCGGGGACCACAGATACGCAGTATTTT. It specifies CASSRREGLAGTTDTQYF.

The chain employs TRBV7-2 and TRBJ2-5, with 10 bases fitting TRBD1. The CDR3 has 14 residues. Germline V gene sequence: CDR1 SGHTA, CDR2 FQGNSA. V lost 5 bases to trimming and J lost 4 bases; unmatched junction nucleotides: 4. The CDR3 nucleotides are TGTGCCAGCAGCCCGGGACAGGGGACAGAGACCCAGTACTTC. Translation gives CASSPGQGTETQYF.

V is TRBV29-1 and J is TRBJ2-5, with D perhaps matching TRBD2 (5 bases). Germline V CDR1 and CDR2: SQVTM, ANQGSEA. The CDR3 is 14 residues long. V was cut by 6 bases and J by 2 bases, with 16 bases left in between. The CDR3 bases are TGCAGCGTCCATTTCATCGGAGGACAAGAGACCCAGTACTTC. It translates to CSVHFIGGQETQYF.

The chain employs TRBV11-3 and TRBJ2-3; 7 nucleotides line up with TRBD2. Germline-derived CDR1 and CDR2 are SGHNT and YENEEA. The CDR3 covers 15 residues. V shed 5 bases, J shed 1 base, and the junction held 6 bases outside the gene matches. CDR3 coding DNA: TGTGCCAGCAGCCCCCCGGGGGGTCGCACAGATACGCAGTATTTT. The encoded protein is CASSPPGGRTDTQYF.

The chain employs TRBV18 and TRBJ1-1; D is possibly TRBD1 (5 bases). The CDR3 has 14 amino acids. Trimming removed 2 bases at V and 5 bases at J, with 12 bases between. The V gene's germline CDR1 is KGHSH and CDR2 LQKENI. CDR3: CASSPGATVTEAFF. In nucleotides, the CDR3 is TGTGCCAGCTCACCAGGGGCCACAGTAACTGAAGCTTTCTTT. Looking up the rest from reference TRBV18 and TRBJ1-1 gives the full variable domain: NAGVMQNPRHLVRRRGQEARLRCSPMKGHSHVYWYRQLPEEGLKFMVYLQKENIIDESGMPKERFSAEFPKEGPSILRIQQVVRGDSAAYFCASSPGATVTEAFFGQGTRLTVV.

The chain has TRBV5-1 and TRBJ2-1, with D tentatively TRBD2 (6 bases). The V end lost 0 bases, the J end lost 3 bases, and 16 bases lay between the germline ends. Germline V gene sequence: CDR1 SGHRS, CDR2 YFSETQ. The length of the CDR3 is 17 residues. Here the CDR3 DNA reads TGCGCCAGCAGCTTGGAATCTGGAGCGGGCTACTACAATGAGCAGTTCTTC. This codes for CASSLESGAGYYNEQFF.

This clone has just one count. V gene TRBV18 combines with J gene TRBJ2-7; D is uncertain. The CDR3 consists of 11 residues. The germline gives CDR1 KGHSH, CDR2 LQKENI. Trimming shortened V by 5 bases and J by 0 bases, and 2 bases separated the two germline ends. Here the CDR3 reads CASSFSYEQYF. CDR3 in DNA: TGTGCCAGCTCATTCTCCTACGAGCAGTACTTC.

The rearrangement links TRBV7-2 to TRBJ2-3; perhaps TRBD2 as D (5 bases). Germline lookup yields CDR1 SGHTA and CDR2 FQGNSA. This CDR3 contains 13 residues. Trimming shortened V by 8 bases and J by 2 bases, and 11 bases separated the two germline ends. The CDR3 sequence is CASRERLTDTQYF. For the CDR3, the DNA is TGTGCCAGCCGGGAAAGACTCACAGATACGCAGTATTTT.

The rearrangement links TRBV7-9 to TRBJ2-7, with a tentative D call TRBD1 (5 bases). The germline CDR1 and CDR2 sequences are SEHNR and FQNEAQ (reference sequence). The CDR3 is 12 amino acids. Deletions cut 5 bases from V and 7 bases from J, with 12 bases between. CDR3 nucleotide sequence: TGTGCCAGCAGCCAGAACCAGGGAGAGCAGTACTTC. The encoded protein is CASSQNQGEQYF. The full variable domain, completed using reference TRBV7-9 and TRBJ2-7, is DTGVSQNPRHKITKRGQNVTFRCDPISEHNRLYWYRQTLGQGPEFLTYFQNEAQLEKSRLLSDRFSAERPKGSFSTLEIQRTEQGDSAMYLCASSQNQGEQYFGPGTRLTVT.

CDR3 in amino acids: CASSQGKFGSEQYF. The DNA of the CDR3 is TGCGCCAGCAGCCAGGGGAAGTTCGGCAGCGAGCAGTACTTC. The chain carries TRBV5-1 and TRBJ2-7; possible D gene TRBD1, 6 bases. CDR3 size: 14 residues. The germline gives CDR1 SGHRS, CDR2 YFSETQ. V lost 4 bases, J lost 6 bases, and 17 bases lay in between.